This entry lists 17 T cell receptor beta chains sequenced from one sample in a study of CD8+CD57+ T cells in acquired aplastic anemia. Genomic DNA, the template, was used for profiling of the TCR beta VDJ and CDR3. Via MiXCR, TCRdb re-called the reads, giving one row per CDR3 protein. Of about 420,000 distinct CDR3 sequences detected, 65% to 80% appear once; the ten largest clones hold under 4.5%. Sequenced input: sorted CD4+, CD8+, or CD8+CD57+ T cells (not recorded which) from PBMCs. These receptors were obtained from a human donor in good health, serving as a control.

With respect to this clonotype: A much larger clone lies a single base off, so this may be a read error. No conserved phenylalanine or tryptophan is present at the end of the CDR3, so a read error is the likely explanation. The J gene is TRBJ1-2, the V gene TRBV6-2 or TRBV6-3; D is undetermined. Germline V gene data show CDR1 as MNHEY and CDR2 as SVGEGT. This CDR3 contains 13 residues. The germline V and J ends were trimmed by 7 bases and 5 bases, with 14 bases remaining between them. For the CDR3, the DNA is TGTGCCAGCACCTCGTCGGCGGGTTATGGCTACACCCTC. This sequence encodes CASTSSAGYGYTL.

CDR3 bases: TGTGCCAGCAGCCAAAAGAGGGGGGATATTTACCACCTCCACTTT. The encoded protein is CASSQKRGDIYHLHF. V and J are TRBV7-9 and TRBJ1-6; the D gene is possibly TRBD1 (6 bases). The V and J ends lost 5 bases and 15 bases respectively, with 23 bases between them. The CDR3 covers 15 residues. CDR1 and CDR2 (germline): SEHNR, FQNEAQ (reference sequence).

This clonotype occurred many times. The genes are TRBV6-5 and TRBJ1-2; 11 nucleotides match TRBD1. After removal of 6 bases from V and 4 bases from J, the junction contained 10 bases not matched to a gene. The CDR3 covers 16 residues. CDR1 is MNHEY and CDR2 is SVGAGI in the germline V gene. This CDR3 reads CASSSIRTGGSYGYTF. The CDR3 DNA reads TGTGCCAGCAGCTCGATTCGGACAGGGGGCTCCTATGGCTACACCTTC.

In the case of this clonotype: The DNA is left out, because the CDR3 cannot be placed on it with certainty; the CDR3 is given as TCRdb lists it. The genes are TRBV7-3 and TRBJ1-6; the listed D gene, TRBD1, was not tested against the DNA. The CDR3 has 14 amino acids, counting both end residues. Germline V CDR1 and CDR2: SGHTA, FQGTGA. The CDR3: CASSVPGGEQFFGF.

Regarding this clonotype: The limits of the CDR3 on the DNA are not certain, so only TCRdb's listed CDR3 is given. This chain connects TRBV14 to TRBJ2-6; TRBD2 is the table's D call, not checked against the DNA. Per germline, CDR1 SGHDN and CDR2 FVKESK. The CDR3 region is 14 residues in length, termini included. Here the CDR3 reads CASSFYICSARGTF.

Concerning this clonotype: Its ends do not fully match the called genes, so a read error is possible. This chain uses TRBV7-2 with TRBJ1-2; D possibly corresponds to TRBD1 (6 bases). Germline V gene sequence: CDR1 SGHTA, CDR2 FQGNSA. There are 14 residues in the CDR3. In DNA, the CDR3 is TGTGCCAGCAGCTTTGGGGGGCCTCGGGACGAGCACTACTTC. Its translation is CASSFGGPRDEHYF.

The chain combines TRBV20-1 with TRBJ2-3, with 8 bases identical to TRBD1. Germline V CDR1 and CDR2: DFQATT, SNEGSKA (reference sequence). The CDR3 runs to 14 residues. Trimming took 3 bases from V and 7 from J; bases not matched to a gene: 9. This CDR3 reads CSASQGANSHTQYF. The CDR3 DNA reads TGCAGTGCTAGCCAGGGGGCGAATTCACATACGCAGTATTTT.

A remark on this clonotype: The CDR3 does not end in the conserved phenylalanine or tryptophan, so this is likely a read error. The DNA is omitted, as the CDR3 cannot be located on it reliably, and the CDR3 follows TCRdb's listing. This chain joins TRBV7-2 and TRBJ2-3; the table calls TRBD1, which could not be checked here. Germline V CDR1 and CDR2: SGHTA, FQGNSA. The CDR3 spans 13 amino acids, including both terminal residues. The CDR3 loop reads CASSPGRPRGKQE.

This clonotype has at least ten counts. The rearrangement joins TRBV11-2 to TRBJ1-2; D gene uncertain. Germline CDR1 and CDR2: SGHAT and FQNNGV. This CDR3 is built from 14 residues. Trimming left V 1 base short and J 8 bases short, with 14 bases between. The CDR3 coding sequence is TGTGCCAGCAGCTTAGGGGCGGCGGTGGGGGGCTACACCTTC. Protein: CASSLGAAVGGYTF.

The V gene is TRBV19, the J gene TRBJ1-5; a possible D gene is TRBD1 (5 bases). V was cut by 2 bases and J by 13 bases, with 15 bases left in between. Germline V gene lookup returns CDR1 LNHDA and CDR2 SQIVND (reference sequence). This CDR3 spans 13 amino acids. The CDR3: CASSIQGDQQQHF. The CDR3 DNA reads TGTGCCAGTAGTATACAGGGAGATCAACAACAGCATTTT.

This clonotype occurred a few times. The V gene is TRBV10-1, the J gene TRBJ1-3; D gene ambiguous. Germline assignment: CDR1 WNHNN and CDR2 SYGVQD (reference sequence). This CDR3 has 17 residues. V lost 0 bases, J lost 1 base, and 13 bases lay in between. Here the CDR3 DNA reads TGCGCCAGCAGTGAGTCTGGGGTGGAGCTATCTGGAAACACCATATATTTT. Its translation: CASSESGVELSGNTIYF.

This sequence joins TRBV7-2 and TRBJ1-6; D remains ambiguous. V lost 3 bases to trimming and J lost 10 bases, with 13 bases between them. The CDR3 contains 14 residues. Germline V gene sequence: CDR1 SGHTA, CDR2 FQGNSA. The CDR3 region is CASSFGPQGSPLHF. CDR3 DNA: TGTGCCAGCAGCTTCGGTCCCCAAGGGTCACCCCTCCACTTT.

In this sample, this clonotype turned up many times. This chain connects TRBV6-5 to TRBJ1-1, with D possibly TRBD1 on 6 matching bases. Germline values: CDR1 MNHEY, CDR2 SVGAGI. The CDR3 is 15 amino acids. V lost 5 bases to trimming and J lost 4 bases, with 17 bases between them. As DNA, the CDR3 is TGTGCCAGCAGTCCAGTACAGGGAGTTGGCACTGAAGCTTTCTTT. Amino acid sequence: CASSPVQGVGTEAFF.

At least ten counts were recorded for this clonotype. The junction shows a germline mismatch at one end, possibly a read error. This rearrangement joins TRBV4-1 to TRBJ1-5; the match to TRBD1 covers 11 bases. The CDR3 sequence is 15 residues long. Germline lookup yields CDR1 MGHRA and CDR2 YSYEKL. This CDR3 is CASSQGTGGVQPPHF. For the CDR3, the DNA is TGCGCCAGCAGCCAAGGGACAGGGGGCGTGCAGCCCCCGCATTTT.

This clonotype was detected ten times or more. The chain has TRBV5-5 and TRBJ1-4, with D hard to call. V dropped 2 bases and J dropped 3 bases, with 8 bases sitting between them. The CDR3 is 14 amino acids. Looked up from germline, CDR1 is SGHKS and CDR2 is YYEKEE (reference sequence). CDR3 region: CASSFPLANEKLFF. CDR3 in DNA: TGTGCCAGCAGCTTTCCCTTAGCTAATGAAAAACTGTTTTTT.

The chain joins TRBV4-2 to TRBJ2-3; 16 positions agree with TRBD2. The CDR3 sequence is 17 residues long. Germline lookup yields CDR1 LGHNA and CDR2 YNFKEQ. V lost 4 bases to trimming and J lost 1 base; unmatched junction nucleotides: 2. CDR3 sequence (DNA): TGTGCCAGCAGCCCAGGGACTAGCGGGGGGGGCACAGATACGCAGTATTTT. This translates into CASSPGTSGGGTDTQYF.

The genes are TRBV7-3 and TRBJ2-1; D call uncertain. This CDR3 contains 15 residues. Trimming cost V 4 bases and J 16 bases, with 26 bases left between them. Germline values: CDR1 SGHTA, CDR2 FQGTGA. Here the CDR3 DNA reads TGTGCCAGCAGCTCTCGAAGTGGCGCCTGCAATGAGAAATTCTTC. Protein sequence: CASSSRSGACNEKFF.